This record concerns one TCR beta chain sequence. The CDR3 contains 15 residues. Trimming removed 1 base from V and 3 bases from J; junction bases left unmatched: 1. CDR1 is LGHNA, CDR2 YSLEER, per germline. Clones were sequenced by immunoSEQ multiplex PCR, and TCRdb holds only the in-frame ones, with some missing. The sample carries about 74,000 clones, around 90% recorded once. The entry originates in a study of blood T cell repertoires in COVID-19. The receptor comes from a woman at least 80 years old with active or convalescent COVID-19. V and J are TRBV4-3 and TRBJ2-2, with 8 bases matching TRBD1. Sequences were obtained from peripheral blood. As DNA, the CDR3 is TGCGCCAGCAGCCAAGGGACAGGGTACACCGGGGAGCTGTTTTTT. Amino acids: CASSQGTGYTGELFF.